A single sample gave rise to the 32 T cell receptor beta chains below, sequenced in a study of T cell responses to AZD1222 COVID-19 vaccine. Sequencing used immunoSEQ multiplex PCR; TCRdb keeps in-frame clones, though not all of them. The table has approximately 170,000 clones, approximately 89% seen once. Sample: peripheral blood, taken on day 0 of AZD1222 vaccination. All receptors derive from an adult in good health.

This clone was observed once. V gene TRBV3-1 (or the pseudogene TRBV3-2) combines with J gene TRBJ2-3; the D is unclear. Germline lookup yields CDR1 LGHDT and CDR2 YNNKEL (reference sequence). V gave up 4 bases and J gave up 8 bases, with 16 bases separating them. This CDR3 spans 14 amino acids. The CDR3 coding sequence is TGTGCCAGCAGCCCCCCCACGGCCCTGGTTACGCAGTATTTT. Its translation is CASSPPTALVTQYF.

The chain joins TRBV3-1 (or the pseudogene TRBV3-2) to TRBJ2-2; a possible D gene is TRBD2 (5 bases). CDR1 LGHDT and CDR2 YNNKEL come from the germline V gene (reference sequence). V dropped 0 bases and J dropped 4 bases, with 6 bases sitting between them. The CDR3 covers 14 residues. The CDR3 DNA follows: TGTGCCAGCAGCCAAGAGGCGGGCACCGGGGAGCTGTTTTTT. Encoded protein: CASSQEAGTGELFF.

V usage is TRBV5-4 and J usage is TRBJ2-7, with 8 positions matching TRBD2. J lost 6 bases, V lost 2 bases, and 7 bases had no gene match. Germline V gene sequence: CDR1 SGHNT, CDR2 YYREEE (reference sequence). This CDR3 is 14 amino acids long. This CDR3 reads CASSFREGTGEQYF. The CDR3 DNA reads TGTGCCAGCAGCTTTCGGGAGGGTACGGGCGAGCAGTACTTC.

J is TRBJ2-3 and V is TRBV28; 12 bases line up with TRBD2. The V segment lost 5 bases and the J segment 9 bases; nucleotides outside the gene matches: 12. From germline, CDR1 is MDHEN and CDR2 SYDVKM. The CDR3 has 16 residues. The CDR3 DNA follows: TGTGCCAGCAGTCAACTAGCGGGAGGATCCGGAGGCACGCAGTATTTT. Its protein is CASSQLAGGSGGTQYF.

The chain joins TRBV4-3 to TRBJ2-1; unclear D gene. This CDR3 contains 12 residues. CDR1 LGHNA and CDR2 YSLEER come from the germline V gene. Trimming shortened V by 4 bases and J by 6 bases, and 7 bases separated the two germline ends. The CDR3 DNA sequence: TGCGCCAGCAGCCCCGGATTCAATGAGCAGTTCTTC. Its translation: CASSPGFNEQFF.

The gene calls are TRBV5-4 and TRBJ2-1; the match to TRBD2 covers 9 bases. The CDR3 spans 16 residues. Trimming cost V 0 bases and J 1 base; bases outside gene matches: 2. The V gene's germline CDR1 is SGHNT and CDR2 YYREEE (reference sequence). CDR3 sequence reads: CASSLGLAGSYNEQFF. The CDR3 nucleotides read TGTGCCAGCAGCTTGGGCCTAGCGGGGTCCTACAATGAGCAGTTCTTC.

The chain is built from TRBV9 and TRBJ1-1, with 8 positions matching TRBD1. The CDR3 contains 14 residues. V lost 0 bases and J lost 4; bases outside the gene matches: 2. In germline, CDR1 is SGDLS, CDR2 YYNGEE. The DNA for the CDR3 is TGTGCCAGCAGCGTAGGACAGGGGATCACTGAAGCTTTCTTT. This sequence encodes CASSVGQGITEAFF.

The CDR3 loop reads CSVVGTFSGNTIYF. The CDR3 coding sequence is TGCAGCGTTGTAGGAACTTTCTCTGGAAACACCATATATTTT. The chain carries TRBV29-1 and TRBJ1-3; no definite D call. With 4 bases removed from V and 0 bases from J, the gap between germline ends came to 10 bases. The CDR3 consists of 14 residues. CDR1 SQVTM and CDR2 ANQGSEA come from the germline V gene.

As DNA, the CDR3 is TGTGCCAGCAGCTTCATACGCACAGATACGCAGTATTTT. This gives the protein CASSFIRTDTQYF. The chain has TRBV11-3 and TRBJ2-3; D is unresolved. CDR3 size: 13 residues. The germline gives CDR1 SGHNT, CDR2 YENEEA. Trimming removed 3 bases at V and 1 base at J, with 5 bases between.

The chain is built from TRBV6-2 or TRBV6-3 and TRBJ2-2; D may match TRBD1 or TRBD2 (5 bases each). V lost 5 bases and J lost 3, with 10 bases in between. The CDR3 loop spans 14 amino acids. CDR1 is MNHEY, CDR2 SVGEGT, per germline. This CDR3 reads CASSPGAYTGELFF. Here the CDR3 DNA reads TGTGCCAGCAGTCCCGGGGCGTACACCGGGGAGCTGTTTTTT.

The CDR3 here is CASRSTSGSYEQYF. DNA for the CDR3: TGTGCCAGCAGGTCGACTAGCGGGAGCTACGAGCAGTACTTC. The V and J genes are TRBV7-2 and TRBJ2-7; 12 bases are a match to TRBD2. The CDR3 sequence is 14 residues long. The V segment lost 6 bases and the J segment 3 bases; nucleotides outside the gene matches: 3. Germline CDR1 reads SGHTA; CDR2 reads FQGNSA.

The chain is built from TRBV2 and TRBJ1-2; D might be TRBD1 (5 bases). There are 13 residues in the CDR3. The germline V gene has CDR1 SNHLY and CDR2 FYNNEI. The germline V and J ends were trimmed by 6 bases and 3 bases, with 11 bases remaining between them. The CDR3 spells CASRTQGDYGYTF. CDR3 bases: TGTGCCAGCAGAACGCAGGGAGACTATGGCTACACCTTC.

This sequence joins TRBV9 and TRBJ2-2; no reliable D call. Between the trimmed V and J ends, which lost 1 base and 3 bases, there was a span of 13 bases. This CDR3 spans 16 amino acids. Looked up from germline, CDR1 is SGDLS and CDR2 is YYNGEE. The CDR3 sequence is CASSVYAQQDTGELFF. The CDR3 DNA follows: TGTGCCAGCAGCGTATACGCCCAGCAGGACACCGGGGAGCTGTTTTTT.

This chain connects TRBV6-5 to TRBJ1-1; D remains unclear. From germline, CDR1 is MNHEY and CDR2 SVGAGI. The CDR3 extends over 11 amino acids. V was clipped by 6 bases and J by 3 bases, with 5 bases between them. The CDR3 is CASRDYTEAFF. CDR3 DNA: TGTGCCAGCAGGGACTACACTGAAGCTTTCTTT.

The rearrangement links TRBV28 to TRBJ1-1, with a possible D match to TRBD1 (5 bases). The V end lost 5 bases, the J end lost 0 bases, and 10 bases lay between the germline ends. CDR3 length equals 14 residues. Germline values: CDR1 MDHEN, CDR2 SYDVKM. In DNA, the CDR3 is TGTGCCAGCAGTATCGGGACGGTGAACACTGAAGCTTTCTTT. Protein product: CASSIGTVNTEAFF.

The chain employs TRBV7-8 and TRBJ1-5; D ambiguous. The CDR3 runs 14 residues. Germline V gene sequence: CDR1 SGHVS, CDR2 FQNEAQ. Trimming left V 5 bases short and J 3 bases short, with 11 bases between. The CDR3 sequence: CASSLDGNNQPQHF. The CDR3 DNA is TGTGCCAGCAGCCTGGACGGGAACAATCAGCCCCAGCATTTT.

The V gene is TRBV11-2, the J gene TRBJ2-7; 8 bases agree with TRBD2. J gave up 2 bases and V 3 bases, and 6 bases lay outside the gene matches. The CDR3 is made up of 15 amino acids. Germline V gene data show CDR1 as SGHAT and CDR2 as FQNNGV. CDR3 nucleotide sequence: TGTGCCAGCAGCTTTGACGGGGGGGAAACCTACGAGCAGTACTTC. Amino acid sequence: CASSFDGGETYEQYF. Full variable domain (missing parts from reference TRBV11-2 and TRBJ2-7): EAGVAQSPRYKIIEKRQSVAFWCNPISGHATLYWYQQILGQGPKLLIQFQNNGVVDDSQLPKDRFSAERLKGVDSTLKIQPAKLEDSAVYLCASSFDGGETYEQYFGPGTRLTVT.

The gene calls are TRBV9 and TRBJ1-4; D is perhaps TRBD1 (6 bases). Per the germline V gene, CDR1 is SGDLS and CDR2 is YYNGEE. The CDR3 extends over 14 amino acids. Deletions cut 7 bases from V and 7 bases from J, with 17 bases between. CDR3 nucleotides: TGTGCCAGCGGAGGGGGAGACGGCGGTGAAAAACTGTTTTTT. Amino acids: CASGGGDGGEKLFF.

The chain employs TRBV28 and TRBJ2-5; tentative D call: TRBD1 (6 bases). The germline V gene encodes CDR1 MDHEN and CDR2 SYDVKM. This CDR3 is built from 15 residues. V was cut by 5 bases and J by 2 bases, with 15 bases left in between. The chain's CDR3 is CASSTLGQFQETQYF. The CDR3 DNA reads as TGTGCCAGCAGTACCCTAGGACAGTTTCAAGAGACCCAGTACTTC.

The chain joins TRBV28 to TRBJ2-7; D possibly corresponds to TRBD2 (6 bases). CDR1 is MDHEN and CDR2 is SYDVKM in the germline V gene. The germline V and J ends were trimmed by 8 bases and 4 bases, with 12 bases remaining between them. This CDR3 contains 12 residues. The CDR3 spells CASGRRGYEQYF. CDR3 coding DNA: TGTGCCAGCGGTCGGAGGGGATACGAGCAGTACTTC.

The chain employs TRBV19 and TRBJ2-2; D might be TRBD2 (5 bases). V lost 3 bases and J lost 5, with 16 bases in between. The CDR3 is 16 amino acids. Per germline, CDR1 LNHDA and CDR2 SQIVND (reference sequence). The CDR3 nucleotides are TGTGCCAGTAGTATTCTGCCGACTATCCGGACCGGGGAGCTGTTTTTT. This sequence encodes CASSILPTIRTGELFF.

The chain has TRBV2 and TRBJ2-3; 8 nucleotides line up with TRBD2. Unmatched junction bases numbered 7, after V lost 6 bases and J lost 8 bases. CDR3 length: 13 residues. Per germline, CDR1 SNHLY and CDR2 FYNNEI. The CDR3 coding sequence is TGTGCCAGCAGGGAGCGGGAGTCGGCTACGCAGTATTTT. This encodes CASRERESATQYF. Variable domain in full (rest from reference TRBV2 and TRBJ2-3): EPEVTQTPSHQVTQMGQEVILRCVPISNHLYFYWYRQILGQKVEFLVSFYNNEISEKSEIFDDQFSVERPDGSNFTLKIRSTKLEDSAMYFCASRERESATQYFGPGTRLTVL.

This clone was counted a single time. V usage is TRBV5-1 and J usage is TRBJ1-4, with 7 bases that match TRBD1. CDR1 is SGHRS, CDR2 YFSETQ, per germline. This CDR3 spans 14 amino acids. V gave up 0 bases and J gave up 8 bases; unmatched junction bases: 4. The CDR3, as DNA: TGCGCCAGCAGCTTGGGTACAGGGGTAGAAAAACTGTTTTTT. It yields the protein CASSLGTGVEKLFF.

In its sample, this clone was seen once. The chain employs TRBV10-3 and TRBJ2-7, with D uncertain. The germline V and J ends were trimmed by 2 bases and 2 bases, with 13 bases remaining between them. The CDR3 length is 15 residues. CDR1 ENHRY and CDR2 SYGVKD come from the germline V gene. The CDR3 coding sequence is TGTGCCATCAGTGAGCCCCCGGGTCTTACCTACGAGCAGTACTTC. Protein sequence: CAISEPPGLTYEQYF.

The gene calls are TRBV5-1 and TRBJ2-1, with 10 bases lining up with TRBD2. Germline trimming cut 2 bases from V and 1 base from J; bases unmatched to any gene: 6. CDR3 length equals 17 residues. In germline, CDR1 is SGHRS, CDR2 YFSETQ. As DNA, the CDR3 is TGCGCCAGCAGCTTCGGGCTAGCGGGAGAATCCTACAATGAGCAGTTCTTC. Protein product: CASSFGLAGESYNEQFF.

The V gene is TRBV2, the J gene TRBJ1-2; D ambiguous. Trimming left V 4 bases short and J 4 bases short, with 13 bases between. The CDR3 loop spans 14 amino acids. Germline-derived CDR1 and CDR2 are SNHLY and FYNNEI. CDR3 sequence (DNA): TGTGCCAGCAGTGCCGACAAAATGGGCTATGGCTACACCTTC. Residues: CASSADKMGYGYTF.

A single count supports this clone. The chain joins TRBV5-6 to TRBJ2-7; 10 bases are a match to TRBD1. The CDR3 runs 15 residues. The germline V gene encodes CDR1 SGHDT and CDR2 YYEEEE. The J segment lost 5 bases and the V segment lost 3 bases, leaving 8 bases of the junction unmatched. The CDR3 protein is CASSSPTGGSNEQYF. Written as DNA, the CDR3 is TGTGCCAGCAGCTCACCGACAGGGGGCTCGAACGAGCAGTACTTC. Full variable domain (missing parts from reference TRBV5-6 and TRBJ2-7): DAGVTQSPTHLIKTRGQQVTLRCSPKSGHDTVSWYQQALGQGPQFIFQYYEEEERQRGNFPDRFSGHQFPNYSSELNVNALLLGDSALYLCASSSPTGGSNEQYFGPGTRLTVT.

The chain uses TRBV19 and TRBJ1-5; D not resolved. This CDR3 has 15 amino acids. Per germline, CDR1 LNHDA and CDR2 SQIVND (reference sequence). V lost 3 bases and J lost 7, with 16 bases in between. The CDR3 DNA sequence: TGTGCCAGTAGTATTCGGGGTTGGCAGGCCCAGCCCCAGCATTTT. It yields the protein CASSIRGWQAQPQHF.

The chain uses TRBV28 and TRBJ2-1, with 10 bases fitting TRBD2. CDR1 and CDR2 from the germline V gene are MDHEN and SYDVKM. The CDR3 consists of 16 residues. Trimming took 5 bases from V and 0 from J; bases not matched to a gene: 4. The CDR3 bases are TGTGCCAGCAGTGGACTAGCGGCTAGCTCCTACAATGAGCAGTTCTTC. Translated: CASSGLAASSYNEQFF.

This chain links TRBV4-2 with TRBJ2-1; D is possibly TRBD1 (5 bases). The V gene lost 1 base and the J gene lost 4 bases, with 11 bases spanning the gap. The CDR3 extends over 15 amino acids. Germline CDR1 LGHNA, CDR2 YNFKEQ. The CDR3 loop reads CASSQAQGAYNEQFF. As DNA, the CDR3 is TGTGCCAGCAGCCAAGCCCAGGGCGCATACAATGAGCAGTTCTTC.

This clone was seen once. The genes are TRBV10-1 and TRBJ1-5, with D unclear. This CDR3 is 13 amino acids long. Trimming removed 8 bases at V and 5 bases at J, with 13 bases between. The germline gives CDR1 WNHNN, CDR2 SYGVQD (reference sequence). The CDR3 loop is CASPRGEDQPQHF. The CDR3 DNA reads TGCGCCAGCCCCCGGGGAGAGGATCAGCCCCAGCATTTT.

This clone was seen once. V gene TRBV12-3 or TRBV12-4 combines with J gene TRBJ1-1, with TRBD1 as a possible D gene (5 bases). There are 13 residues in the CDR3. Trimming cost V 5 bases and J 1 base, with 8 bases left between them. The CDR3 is CASSPGRNTEAFF. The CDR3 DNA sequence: TGTGCCAGCAGTCCGGGACGGAACACTGAAGCTTTCTTT.